These 4 T cell receptor beta chains came from one sample sequenced in a study of control samples from healthy donors and cancer patients. This table comes from immunoSEQ multiplex PCR, and its TCRdb copy is limited to in-frame clones, with some not included. The data contain 40,000 or so clones, 80% to 95% of them singletons. The sequenced material came from PBMCs. These receptors all come from a woman aged 40 to 50 with head and neck cancer.

DNA for the CDR3: TGTGCCAGCAGTTCGAAGGGGGCGCCCCGCTTAGAAGCTTTCTTT. It specifies CASSSKGAPRLEAFF. The chain couples TRBV28 to TRBJ1-1; 7 bases align to TRBD1. Germline V gene data show CDR1 as MDHEN and CDR2 as SYDVKM. This CDR3 contains 15 residues. V lost 4 bases, J lost 8 bases, and 13 bases stayed unmatched.

The chain combines TRBV27 with TRBJ2-2, with D uncertain. This CDR3 comprises 14 residues. Between the trimmed V and J ends, which lost 1 base and 6 bases, there was a span of 9 bases. Looked up from germline, CDR1 is MNHEY and CDR2 is SMNVEV (reference sequence). CDR3 DNA sequence: TGTGCCAGCAGTTTATTCCGACTTTCCGGGGAGCTGTTTTTT. The encoded protein is CASSLFRLSGELFF.

This rearrangement joins TRBV18 to TRBJ1-5; 8 bases match TRBD1. Germline lookup yields CDR1 KGHSH and CDR2 LQKENI. This CDR3 comprises 15 residues. The V segment lost 6 bases and the J segment 5 bases; nucleotides outside the gene matches: 9. CDR3 coding DNA: TGTGCCAGCTCTCCCTGGACAGGGATTGATCAGCCCCAGCATTTT. Translating it yields CASSPWTGIDQPQHF.

In its sample, this clone is medium-sized. CDR3 protein: CASSPLAGDTGELFF. CDR3 nucleotide sequence: TGTGCCAGCAGCCCCCTAGCGGGAGACACCGGGGAGCTGTTTTTT. The chain joins TRBV3-1 (or the pseudogene TRBV3-2) to TRBJ2-2; 10 nucleotides agree with TRBD2. The CDR3 has 15 amino acids. The junction had 2 bases not matched to a gene; V was cut back by 4 bases and J by 3 bases. Germline CDR1 and CDR2: LGHDT and YNNKEL (reference sequence).